The text below deals with one T cell receptor beta chain. The PCR ran on 60 Vbeta and 13 Jbeta primers. In the original workflow: Later work found 65 million to 85 million unique TCR beta chains, with 9.5 million to 14 million shared. Measured with immunoSEQ multiplex PCR; TCRdb has only the in-frame clones, and not every one. V, J and clone size reflect that table, while D and trimming were determined from the DNA. The table shows more than 95,000 clones, with roughly 15% occurring only once. V lost 2 bases and J 0 bases, leaving 11 bases between the germline ends. Germline V CDR1 and CDR2: MNHNS, SASEGT. The CDR3 is 16 amino acids. The data were taken from a study of cytomegalovirus exposure and HLA in healthy donors.

Source material: PBMCs. The clonotype was recovered from a female donor in good health and CMV-seronegative. The J gene is TRBJ1-3, the V gene TRBV6-1; D remains unclear. CDR3 protein: CASSETETSSGNTIYF. As DNA, the CDR3 is TGTGCCAGCAGTGAAACGGAGACCAGCTCTGGAAACACCATATATTTT.